A selection of T cell receptor beta chains follows, all from one sample in a study of blood T cell repertoires in COVID-19. The assay was immunoSEQ multiplex PCR, and TCRdb's table has in-frame clones only and misses some. The data contain 40,000 to 50,000 clones, around 82% of them singletons. Material: peripheral blood. These TCRs come from a man aged 40-55 years with active or convalescent COVID-19. Both conserved end residues are part of each CDR3. The order of the fields is V gene, clone size, J gene, D gene, CDR3 DNA, CDR3 protein. D genes are given only for firm matches. A clone size is listed for some rows: how often the clone was seen (once, few, many), or a class if it is expanded.

TRBV7-3	.	TRBJ2-1	TRBD2	TGTGCCAGCAGCTTAGGCAGCGGGAGGGGTAATGAGCAGTTCTTC	CASSLGSGRGNEQFF
TRBV28	.	TRBJ2-3	.	TGTGCCAGCAGTCCGACAGGCACGGGCACAGATACGCAGTATTTT	CASSPTGTGTDTQYF
TRBV6-6	once	TRBJ1-3	TRBD1	TGTGCCAGCAATCGGAGGGGGGACAGTAGCTCTGGAAACACCATATATTTT	CASNRRGDSSSGNTIYF
TRBV9	.	TRBJ2-2	TRBD2	TGTGCCAGCAGCGTAGGCGGCGGGGGGGATCGAGGGTTTTCCGGGGAGCTGTTTTTT	CASSVGGGGDRGFSGELFF
TRBV5-1	many	TRBJ2-2	.	TGCGCCAGCAGCTTCTCCCAGGGTGGCACCGGGGAGCTGTTTTTT	CASSFSQGGTGELFF
TRBV5-6	once	TRBJ2-5	.	TGTGCCAGCAGCTCGACAGTCCAAGAGACCCAGTACTTC	CASSSTVQETQYF
TRBV7-9	.	TRBJ2-1	.	TGTGCCAGCAGTCCCTCTGCCTACAATGAGCAGTTCTTC	CASSPSAYNEQFF
TRBV27	.	TRBJ2-7	TRBD2	TGTGCCAGCATGGGACTGAGGGGGACTAGCGGGATTAGCTCCTACGAGCAGTACTTC	CASMGLRGTSGISSYEQYF
TRBV11-2	.	TRBJ2-2	.	TGTGCCAGCAGCTTCGGGGTTCAGGACACCGGGGAGCTGTTTTTT	CASSFGVQDTGELFF
TRBV5-1	.	TRBJ2-5	.	TGCGCCAGCGGACATGTGGGACTCCAAGAGACCCAGTACTTC	CASGHVGLQETQYF
TRBV29-1	.	TRBJ2-1	TRBD2	TGCAGCGTTGGGGGGGGGTCGAGCTCCTACAATGAGCAGTTCTTC	CSVGGGSSSYNEQFF
TRBV6-6	.	TRBJ2-1	TRBD2	TGTGCCAGCAGTCGGGTCCTGGGACTAGCGGAGAAGAATGAGCAGTTCTTC	CASSRVLGLAEKNEQFF
TRBV6-5	.	TRBJ1-5	.	TGTGCCAGCAGTTACTCCGGGGGAAGCAATCAGCCCCAGCATTTT	CASSYSGGSNQPQHF
TRBV19	once	TRBJ1-3	TRBD1	TGTGCCAGTATGGTGGCAGGGGGCGCGAACACCATATATTTT	CASMVAGGANTIYF
TRBV20-1	.	TRBJ1-2	.	TGCAGTGCACAGAGGGGGTATGGCTACACCTTC	CSAQRGYGYTF
TRBV6-5	.	TRBJ1-1	TRBD1	TGTGCCAGTACGGGACAGGGGAGAACCCGAGGAACTTTCTTT	CASTGQGRTRGTFF
TRBV10-3	once	TRBJ2-1	.	TGTGCCATCGGTGGCAGTAGGAGAAATGAGCAGTTCTTC	CAIGGSRRNEQFF
TRBV29-1	.	TRBJ1-2	TRBD1	TGCAGCGTTGAAGGGACAGGGGGTGGGGTAGGTGGCTACACCTTC	CSVEGTGGGVGGYTF
TRBV5-4	.	TRBJ2-3	.	TGTGCCAGCAGCTTGTACGGGGTCACAGATACGCAGTATTTT	CASSLYGVTDTQYF
TRBV15	.	TRBJ2-5	.	TGTGCCACCAGCAGAGATCAGGGGGAGACCCAGTACTTC	CATSRDQGETQYF
TRBV10-3	.	TRBJ2-1	.	TGTGCCATCAAGGGGGGGACACTCTACAATGAGCAGTTCTTC	CAIKGGTLYNEQFF
TRBV7-9	.	TRBJ1-2	.	TGTGCCAGCAGCTTAGAAGGGGCGGACTATGGCTACACCTTC	CASSLEGADYGYTF
TRBV7-8	.	TRBJ2-3	.	TGTGCCAGCAGCTTAGCGGGGGGGCTTAGAGATACGCAGTATTTT	CASSLAGGLRDTQYF
TRBV30	.	TRBJ1-2	.	TGTGCCTGGAGTGAGGGGACACTGAATCGCTATGGCTACACCTTC	CAWSEGTLNRYGYTF
TRBV2	.	TRBJ2-2	.	TGTGCCAGCAGTGCCAGCGCCGGCGGGGAGCTGTTTTTT	CASSASAGGELFF
TRBV6-5	few	TRBJ2-5	TRBD2	TGTGCCAGCAGTTATTATCGCGGGGGGACCCAGTACTTC	CASSYYRGGTQYF
TRBV7-2	few	TRBJ2-1	.	TGTGCCAGCAGCCCAATGGCGGCCCTATACAATGAGCAGTTCTTC	CASSPMAALYNEQFF
TRBV7-9	.	TRBJ2-1	.	TGTGCCAGCAGCCCCTCTCACAGGGTTGAGCAGTTCTTC	CASSPSHRVEQFF
TRBV2	.	TRBJ1-3	TRBD1	TGTGCCAGCAGTGAAGAACCGGGACAGGGGAACACCATATATTTT	CASSEEPGQGNTIYF
TRBV11-3	.	TRBJ2-2	.	TGTGCCAGCAGCAACAACGATCCCACCGGGGAGCTGTTTTTT	CASSNNDPTGELFF
TRBV7-2	once	TRBJ1-2	.	TGTGCCAGCAGCTCCGCCAGGGAAAGCTACACCTTC	CASSSARESYTF
TRBV6-2/TRBV6-3	few	TRBJ2-7	TRBD2	TGTGCCAGCAGTTTGGACATAGCGGGGGGGCGCGAGCAGTACTTC	CASSLDIAGGREQYF
TRBV6-5	.	TRBJ2-3	.	TGTGCCAGCAGGACCACGACAGGCCCCACAGATACGCAGTATTTT	CASRTTTGPTDTQYF
TRBV18	.	TRBJ1-5	.	TGTGCCAGCTCCCCCGAGGGCAAGATAGAGGGCAATCAGCCCCAGCATTTT	CASSPEGKIEGNQPQHF
TRBV5-1	once	TRBJ2-7	.	TGCGCCAGCAGCTTGGTGGGTAGCCCCTACGAGCAGTACTTC	CASSLVGSPYEQYF
TRBV6-5	.	TRBJ2-3	.	TGTGCCAGCAGTTACTCGACGGGAATTACAGATACGCAGTATTTT	CASSYSTGITDTQYF
TRBV5-1	.	TRBJ2-1	TRBD1	TGCGCCAGCAGCTTGGGTACAGGGGGTTACAATGAGCAGTTCTTC	CASSLGTGGYNEQFF
TRBV2	.	TRBJ2-7	.	TGTGCCAGCAGTCCGGACGGGAGATCCTACGAGCAGTACTTC	CASSPDGRSYEQYF
TRBV5-1	few	TRBJ1-1	TRBD1	TGCGCCAGCAGCATCCAAACAGGGGGCAGCACTGAAGCTTTCTTT	CASSIQTGGSTEAFF
TRBV9	once	TRBJ2-1	TRBD2	TGTGCCAGCAGCGTAGCTCTAGCGGGAGATCATAACAATGAGCAGTTCTTC	CASSVALAGDHNNEQFF
TRBV21-1	.	TRBJ2-1	.	TGTGCCAGCAGCATTGGGGCGTACAATGAGCAGTTCTTC	CASSIGAYNEQFF
TRBV2	.	TRBJ2-1	TRBD2	TGTGCCAGCCGATATAATGCGGGAGTATTGAATGAGCAGTTCTTC	CASRYNAGVLNEQFF
TRBV7-9	.	TRBJ1-6	.	TGTGCCAGCAGCTTATCCAGGGGTAATTCACCCCTCCACTTT	CASSLSRGNSPLHF